This is a list of T cell receptor beta chains from one sample in a study of cytomegalovirus exposure and HLA in healthy donors. Clones were sequenced by immunoSEQ multiplex PCR, and TCRdb holds only the in-frame ones, with some missing. The sample holds about 65,000 clones. Sequencing input: PBMCs. The receptors stem from a boy aged 5-17 years in good health and CMV-seronegative. The CDR3 runs from the conserved cysteine through the conserved F or W.

v_gene: TRBV5-1; j_gene: TRBJ2-7; CDR3aa: CASSLAAGSYEQYF
v_gene: TRBV4-2; j_gene: TRBJ2-1; CDR3aa: CASSVGNEQFF
v_gene: TRBV5-1; j_gene: TRBJ1-2; CDR3aa: CASSLAGGGGYTF
v_gene: TRBV19; j_gene: TRBJ1-2; CDR3aa: CASPGVGPKNDYGYTF
v_gene: TRBV29-1; j_gene: TRBJ2-7; CDR3aa: CSVEEGSGGYEQYF
v_gene: TRBV4-3; j_gene: TRBJ2-1; CDR3aa: CASSPGQGAAEQFF
v_gene: TRBV2; j_gene: TRBJ2-1; CDR3aa: CASSEELPYNEQFF
v_gene: TRBV25-1; j_gene: TRBJ2-1; CDR3aa: CASSQQEGKFNEQFF
v_gene: TRBV7-9; j_gene: TRBJ2-1; CDR3aa: CASSSRVTPAYNEQFF
v_gene: TRBV7-9; j_gene: TRBJ1-5; CDR3aa: CASSLEARNQPQHF
v_gene: TRBV4-1; j_gene: TRBJ2-6; CDR3aa: CASSQVDSLAANVLTF